This T cell receptor beta chain emerged from a study of shared clonotypes between healthy human individuals. Donors comprised healthy HIV-negative adults lacking recent acute infections or vaccinations. The donors, all of them Caucasian adults, lived in Nashville, Tennessee. The test was conducted at deep level. TCRdb's table, derived via immunoSEQ multiplex PCR, lists solely in-frame clones and lacks some. Of approximately 2.5 million clones listed, over 85% are singletons. Trimming stripped 0 bases from V and 0 bases from J, with 8 bases between. Germline assignment: CDR1 SGHRS and CDR2 YFSETQ. This CDR3 is built from 15 residues. Notes on the study in general: Few donors limited the genetic and exposure-history diversity represented.

A note on this clone: Its target is not known.

The sequenced sample consisted of naive CD4+ T cells from PBMCs. As to subset: CD45RA+ positively selected. The TCR was taken from a man between 18 and 29 years old in good health. Some clones in this sample may be carry-over from other donors' samples. The rearrangement joins TRBV5-1 to TRBJ2-3, with no clear D. Here the CDR3 DNA reads TGCGCCAGCAGCTTGGGGGCATCGAGCACAGATACGCAGTATTTT. It translates to CASSLGASSTDTQYF.